Shown below are 19 T cell receptor beta chains from a single sample sequenced in a study of blood T cells in healthy people across ages. The second PCR ran about 6 to 11 cycles with a sample-barcoded 5' primer and J-beta primers. TCRdb independently ran MiXCR on the 5' RACE reads; one entry per CDR3 protein. The sample holds about 1.4 million distinct CDR3 sequences, approximately 63% seen once. Sequencing was performed on blood. Receptor source: a young man in good health.

This chain joins TRBV29-1 and TRBJ2-5; 7 positions agree with TRBD2. V lost 7 bases to trimming and J lost 11 bases; unmatched junction nucleotides: 16. Germline V gives CDR1 SQVTM, CDR2 ANQGSEA. The CDR3 has 13 residues. CDR3 region: CSGVRVAGNEQYF. The CDR3 nucleotides read TGCAGCGGGGTAAGGGTAGCGGGTAATGAGCAGTACTTC.

The gene calls are TRBV7-9 and TRBJ1-1; unclear D gene. CDR3 length: 13 amino acids. V lost 2 bases, J lost 3 bases, and 7 bases lay in between. Germline V gives CDR1 SEHNR, CDR2 FQNEAQ (reference sequence). The CDR3 nucleotides are TGTGCCAGCAGCTTATGGACGGACACTGAAGCTTTCTTT. Translating it yields CASSLWTDTEAFF.

The V gene is TRBV6-5, the J gene TRBJ1-2, with D possibly TRBD1 on 6 matching bases. This CDR3 is built from 13 residues. Germline V gene sequence: CDR1 MNHEY, CDR2 SVGAGI. V was shortened by 5 bases and J by 7 bases, with 14 bases between the two germline ends. CDR3 sequence reads: CASSPQGFGGYTF. Written as DNA, the CDR3 is TGTGCCAGCAGTCCACAGGGCTTTGGTGGCTACACCTTC.

This chain joins TRBV3-1 and TRBJ1-2; the D gene is possibly TRBD1 (5 bases). Germline CDR1 is LGHDT and CDR2 is YNNKEL (reference sequence). V dropped 1 base and J dropped 7 bases, with 13 bases sitting between them. The CDR3 is made up of 14 amino acids. In nucleotides, the CDR3 is TGTGCCAGCAGCCAAGTTGGGGGACCGGGTGGCTACACCTTC. Its translation is CASSQVGGPGGYTF.

A single count supports this clonotype. The chain couples TRBV20-1 to TRBJ2-1; 7 bases match TRBD2. Per germline, CDR1 DFQATT and CDR2 SNEGSKA (reference sequence). This CDR3 has 11 amino acids. Trimming took 1 base from V and 14 from J; bases not matched to a gene: 5. DNA for the CDR3: TGCAGTGCTAGAGGTTGCCTAGCGGAGTTCTTC. As protein: CSARGCLAEFF.

The V call is TRBV10-3, the J call TRBJ2-1, with 15 bases fitting TRBD2. The V and J ends lost 6 bases and 7 bases, in that order; junction bases with no gene match: 7. Germline V gene data show CDR1 as ENHRY and CDR2 as SYGVKD. The length of the CDR3 is 16 residues. CDR3: CAISGLAGGPGNEQFF. The CDR3 DNA reads as TGTGCCATCAGCGGACTAGCGGGGGGGCCTGGGAATGAGCAGTTCTTC.

The chain employs TRBV7-2 and TRBJ2-5, with D perhaps matching TRBD2 (7 bases). The CDR3 runs to 16 residues. V lost 5 bases and J lost 1, with 17 bases in between. CDR1 SGHTA and CDR2 FQGNSA come from the germline V gene. The CDR3 sequence is CASSINAGAIQETQYF. The CDR3 nucleotides are TGTGCCAGCAGCATTAATGCGGGGGCCATCCAAGAGACCCAGTACTTC.

This rearrangement joins TRBV2 to TRBJ2-1; 7 bases match TRBD2. This CDR3 region has 13 residues. V shed 9 bases, J shed 12 bases, and the junction held 14 bases outside the gene matches. CDR1 is SNHLY and CDR2 is FYNNEI in the germline V gene. The CDR3: CARTGVPGGWQFF. CDR3 sequence (DNA): TGTGCCAGGACGGGGGTCCCGGGAGGTTGGCAGTTCTTC.

The V and J genes are TRBV4-1 and TRBJ2-5, with D perhaps TRBD1 or TRBD2 (5 bases each). CDR3 length equals 15 residues. Germline values: CDR1 MGHRA, CDR2 YSYEKL. V lost 0 bases to trimming and J lost 5 bases, with 13 bases between them. CDR3 coding DNA: TGCGCCAGCAGCCAAGATCCAGGGTGGAGGGAGACCCAGTACTTC. Protein product: CASSQDPGWRETQYF.

The chain has TRBV5-1 and TRBJ2-7; no firm D call. V was cut by 0 bases and J by 3 bases, with 13 bases left in between. Germline values: CDR1 SGHRS, CDR2 YFSETQ. There are 15 residues in the CDR3. The CDR3 bases are TGCGCCAGCAGCTTGGAGGCAGTGAGCAACTACGAGCAGTACTTC. Translated: CASSLEAVSNYEQYF.

The V gene is TRBV4-2, the J gene TRBJ2-1, with 8 nucleotides matching TRBD2. CDR3 length: 15 residues. The V gene's germline CDR1 is LGHNA and CDR2 YNFKEQ. Losses at the gene ends were 1 base for V and 6 bases for J; bases not matched to a gene: 5. CDR3 loop: CASSQVGLELNEQFF. For the CDR3, the DNA is TGTGCCAGCAGCCAAGTGGGACTAGAGCTCAATGAGCAGTTCTTC.

The V gene is TRBV20-1, the J gene TRBJ1-2, with D perhaps matching TRBD1 (5 bases). CDR1 is DFQATT, CDR2 SNEGSKA, per germline (reference sequence). The CDR3 has 13 residues. Trimming took 0 bases from V and 4 from J, leaving 9 bases between them. This chain's CDR3 is CSARDQGRYGYTF. CDR3 in DNA: TGCAGTGCTAGAGATCAGGGCCGCTATGGCTACACCTTC.

This rearrangement joins TRBV20-1 to TRBJ2-3; 8 nucleotides match TRBD1. Germline CDR1 DFQATT, CDR2 SNEGSKA (reference sequence). V was pared by 8 bases and J by 7 bases, with 5 bases of the junction left unmatched. The CDR3 is 11 residues long. The CDR3 DNA sequence: TGCAGTACACGACAGGGGAATACGCAGTATTTT. This translates into CSTRQGNTQYF.

The chain employs TRBV4-2 and TRBJ1-2, with 7 bases aligning to TRBD1. Trimming at V came to 6 bases and at J to 2 bases, leaving 6 bases not matched to a gene. The germline gives CDR1 LGHNA, CDR2 YNFKEQ. The CDR3 sequence is 14 residues long. As DNA, the CDR3 is TGTGCCAGCAGTCCGATGACAGGGAACTATGGCTACACCTTC. Translating gives CASSPMTGNYGYTF.

The V and J genes are TRBV12-5 and TRBJ1-2, with D possibly being TRBD1 (6 bases). There are 15 residues in the CDR3. V lost 0 bases and J 6 bases, leaving 14 bases between the germline ends. In germline, CDR1 is LGHNT, CDR2 FRNRAP. CDR3 sequence (DNA): TGTGCTAGTGGTTTGGTATGGGCAGGGGATGATGGCTACACCTTC. It specifies CASGLVWAGDDGYTF.

In this sample, this clonotype turned up once. V usage is TRBV9 and J usage is TRBJ2-1, with D maybe TRBD2 (6 bases). V lost 5 bases and J 2 bases, leaving 11 bases between the germline ends. The V gene's germline CDR1 is SGDLS and CDR2 YYNGEE. CDR3 length: 14 residues. This CDR3 is CASSKGGPYNEQFF. The CDR3, as DNA: TGTGCCAGCAGTAAGGGAGGCCCCTACAATGAGCAGTTCTTC.

This clonotype was seen many times. V and J are TRBV6-2 or TRBV6-3 and TRBJ1-6, with 9 bases that match TRBD1. J gave up 10 bases and V 7 bases, and 11 bases lay outside the gene matches. There are 15 residues in the CDR3. Germline lookup yields CDR1 MNHEY and CDR2 SVGEGT. This chain's CDR3 is CASTLRTGEGSPLHF. CDR3 sequence (DNA): TGTGCCAGCACCCTCCGGACAGGGGAAGGGTCACCCCTCCACTTT.

This clonotype was found a few times. The rearrangement joins TRBV4-3 to TRBJ1-5, with a weak D call TRBD1 (6 bases). Germline assignment: CDR1 LGHNA and CDR2 YSLEER. The CDR3 loop spans 14 amino acids. V was pared by 1 base and J by 7 bases, with 11 bases between. DNA of the CDR3: TGCGCCAGCAGCCAAGGGGCAGGGGAGCAGCCCCAGCATTTT. Its translation: CASSQGAGEQPQHF.

V is TRBV20-1 and J is TRBJ2-3; 10 bases align to TRBD2. This CDR3 has 17 residues. Germline V CDR1 and CDR2: DFQATT, SNEGSKA (reference sequence). The V gene end was trimmed by 6 bases and the J gene end by 5 bases; junction bases not matched to a gene: 17. The CDR3 coding sequence is TGCAGTGCAACCTGGGACCGACCGGGACTAGCGAAAGATACGCAGTATTTT. Its protein is CSATWDRPGLAKDTQYF.